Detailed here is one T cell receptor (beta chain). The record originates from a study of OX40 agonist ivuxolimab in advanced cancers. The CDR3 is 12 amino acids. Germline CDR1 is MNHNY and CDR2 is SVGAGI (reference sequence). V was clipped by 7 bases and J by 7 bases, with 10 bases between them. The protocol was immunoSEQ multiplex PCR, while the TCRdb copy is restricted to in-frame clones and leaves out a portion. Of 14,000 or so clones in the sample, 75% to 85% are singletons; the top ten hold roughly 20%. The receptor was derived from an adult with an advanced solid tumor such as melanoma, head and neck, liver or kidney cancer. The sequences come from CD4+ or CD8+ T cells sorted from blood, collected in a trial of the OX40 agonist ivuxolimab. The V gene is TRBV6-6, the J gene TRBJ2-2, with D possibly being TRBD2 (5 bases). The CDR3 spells CASIVGLGELFF. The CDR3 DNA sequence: TGTGCCAGCATCGTCGGACTCGGGGAGCTGTTTTTT.